Listed here are 18 T cell receptor beta chains from one sample, sequenced in a study of shared clonotypes between healthy human individuals. Assay used: immunoSEQ multiplex PCR; TCRdb lists only in-frame clones, some missing. This sample yields some 240,000 clones, of which 65% to 70% are seen a single time; around 10% belongs to the top ten. Sample: memory CD4+ T cells sorted from blood. Subset denoted: CD45RA-negative fraction. These receptor sequences come from a man under 40 in good health.

Notes on this clone: In the same sample, other DNA sequences code for this CDR3. V and J are TRBV18 and TRBJ1-1; D gene ambiguous. Trimming cost V 2 bases and J 0 bases, with 10 bases left between them. Per the germline V gene, CDR1 is KGHSH and CDR2 is LQKENI. The CDR3 totals 15 residues. The CDR3 sequence is CASSPSLAMNTEAFF. The CDR3 nucleotides read TGTGCCAGCTCACCATCACTGGCCATGAACACTGAAGCTTTCTTT.

The chain joins TRBV2 to TRBJ2-5, with 14 bases aligning to TRBD2. Germline loops: CDR1 SNHLY, CDR2 FYNNEI. The V segment lost 2 bases and the J segment 4 bases; nucleotides outside the gene matches: 3. The CDR3 runs to 16 residues. In nucleotides, the CDR3 is TGTGCCAGCAGTGAACTGGGACTAGCGGGAGTAGAGACCCAGTACTTC. Amino acids: CASSELGLAGVETQYF.

CDR3 in DNA: TGTGCCAGCAGCCCCCCCGGACTAGCGGGAGGCTCCTCCTACAATGAGCAGTTCTTC. Amino acids: CASSPPGLAGGSSYNEQFF. The chain joins TRBV7-9 to TRBJ2-1; 14 bases are shared with TRBD2. Germline V gene data show CDR1 as SEHNR and CDR2 as FQNEAQ (reference sequence). This CDR3 comprises 19 residues. Unmatched junction bases numbered 9, after V lost 5 bases and J lost 0 bases.

Many counts were recorded for this clone. The genes are TRBV7-6 and TRBJ2-7; perhaps TRBD2 as D (6 bases). Trimming stripped 1 base from V and 3 bases from J, with 16 bases between. Germline CDR1 is SGHVS and CDR2 is FNYEAQ. The CDR3 spans 16 residues. CDR3 protein: CASSLEPGRGIYEQYF. CDR3 DNA sequence: TGTGCCAGCAGCTTAGAACCGGGACGGGGGATCTACGAGCAGTACTTC.

This clone was picked up a small number of times. The gene calls are TRBV27 and TRBJ1-1; TRBD1 matches 10 bases. The V gene's germline CDR1 is MNHEY and CDR2 SMNVEV (reference sequence). V trimming: 5 bases; J trimming: 1 base; junction bases outside the gene matches: 10. The CDR3 length is 17 residues. In DNA form, the CDR3 reads TGTGCCAGCAGTCGTCGACAGGGGGCGAACCGGAACACTGAAGCTTTCTTT. Translating gives CASSRRQGANRNTEAFF.

This clone was observed a handful of times. V usage is TRBV7-6 and J usage is TRBJ1-1; D possibly corresponds to TRBD1 (5 bases). Germline CDR1 SGHVS, CDR2 FNYEAQ. The CDR3 has 14 amino acids. V lost 2 bases and J lost 1, with 8 bases in between. DNA of the CDR3: TGTGCCAGCAGCTTATTGGGGACGAACACTGAAGCTTTCTTT. This encodes CASSLLGTNTEAFF.

The DNA of the CDR3 is TGTGCCAGCAGCCCCGTTATCTACACCGGGGAGCTGTTTTTT. It translates to CASSPVIYTGELFF. The V call is TRBV7-2, the J call TRBJ2-2; no firm D call. Germline V gene lookup returns CDR1 SGHTA and CDR2 FQGNSA. V was cut by 5 bases and J by 3 bases, with 10 bases left in between. The CDR3 covers 14 residues.

The rearrangement links TRBV25-1 to TRBJ2-7; the D gene is possibly TRBD1 (5 bases). CDR1 is MGHDK and CDR2 is SYGVNS in the germline V gene. CDR3 length: 13 amino acids. Deletions cut 2 bases from V and 2 bases from J, with 7 bases between. CDR3 sequence reads: CASSEPGTYEQYF. Written as DNA, the CDR3 is TGTGCCAGCAGTGAACCAGGGACCTACGAGCAGTACTTC.

The chain carries TRBV6-1 and TRBJ2-7; 8 positions match TRBD1. CDR1 is MNHNS, CDR2 SASEGT, per germline. The CDR3 spans 15 residues. The junction had 4 bases not matched to a gene; V was cut back by 3 bases and J by 0 bases. This chain's CDR3 is CASSEGTGSSYEQYF. CDR3 DNA sequence: TGTGCCAGCAGTGAGGGGACAGGCAGCTCCTACGAGCAGTACTTC.

The rearrangement links TRBV28 to TRBJ2-1; 7 positions agree with TRBD2. With 6 bases clipped from V and 13 bases from J, the junction kept 6 bases outside the gene matches. Per the germline V gene, CDR1 is MDHEN and CDR2 is SYDVKM. The CDR3 has 11 residues. The CDR3, as DNA: TGTGCCAGCAGGGGAAGGACTAGACAGTTCTTC. Translated: CASRGRTRQFF.

The genes are TRBV2 and TRBJ1-1; D gene unclear. V was pared by 4 bases and J by 8 bases, with 8 bases between. The CDR3 extends over 11 amino acids. Germline CDR1 reads SNHLY; CDR2 reads FYNNEI. CDR3 amino acids: CASSGGVEAFF. The CDR3 region has the DNA TGTGCCAGCAGTGGGGGAGTCGAAGCTTTCTTT.

The sample holds one count of this clone. In DNA, the CDR3 is TGCGCCAGCAGCTTGCGGGACAGGGGACCCAGGAGCTCCTACGAGCAGTACTTC. Its translation: CASSLRDRGPRSSYEQYF. V usage is TRBV5-1 and J usage is TRBJ2-7, with TRBD1 matching 10 bases. The CDR3 spans 18 residues. Germline V gene sequence: CDR1 SGHRS, CDR2 YFSETQ. With 1 base clipped from V and 0 bases from J, the junction kept 10 bases outside the gene matches.

V is TRBV6-7 and J is TRBJ2-6; the D is unclear. TRBV6-7 is placed among ORFs of uncertain function. The CDR3 has 18 amino acids. Trimming removed 5 bases at V and 5 bases at J, with 22 bases between. CDR3 in amino acids: CASSTISRLQSRANVLTF. Here the CDR3 DNA reads TGTGCCAGCAGTACAATCTCGCGTTTACAAAGTCGGGCCAACGTCCTGACTTTC.

J is TRBJ2-3 and V is TRBV30; tentative D call: TRBD2 (5 bases). Germline V gene data show CDR1 as GTSNPN and CDR2 as SVGIG (reference sequence). The CDR3 is 14 residues long. Trimming removed 3 bases from V and 1 base from J, with 11 bases in between. CDR3 in amino acids: CAWSILVRTDTQYF. The CDR3 nucleotides read TGTGCCTGGAGCATACTAGTCCGCACAGATACGCAGTATTTT.

Only one count was recorded for this clone. The V and J genes are TRBV2 and TRBJ2-1; D not resolved. Germline assignment: CDR1 SNHLY and CDR2 FYNNEI. CDR3 length equals 12 residues. The V gene lost 1 base and the J gene lost 8 bases, with 6 bases spanning the gap. The CDR3 DNA is TGTGCCAGCAGTGAAGGTGTCTATGAGCAGTTCTTC. Translated, it gives CASSEGVYEQFF.

This clone has just a few counts. The rearrangement links TRBV30 to TRBJ2-3; TRBD2 matches 10 bases. CDR1 and CDR2 (germline): GTSNPN, SVGIG (reference sequence). The CDR3 consists of 15 residues. The junction had 7 bases not matched to a gene; V was cut back by 5 bases and J by 2 bases. The CDR3 DNA reads as TGTGCCTGGGCGAGCGGGAGGGCCAACACAGATACGCAGTATTTT. Translated, it gives CAWASGRANTDTQYF.

The J gene is TRBJ2-1, the V gene TRBV2, with 7 bases lining up with TRBD1. CDR1 is SNHLY, CDR2 FYNNEI, per germline. J was trimmed by 0 bases and V by 6 bases; bases with no gene match: 2. This CDR3 is 14 amino acids long. The CDR3 DNA reads TGTGCCAGCAGGCCAGGGGGCTCCTACAATGAGCAGTTCTTC. Translated: CASRPGGSYNEQFF.

This chain uses TRBV7-3 with TRBJ2-1; 7 nucleotides line up with TRBD2. CDR3 length: 16 amino acids. With 3 bases clipped from V and 7 bases from J, the junction kept 12 bases outside the gene matches. CDR1 is SGHTA, CDR2 FQGTGA, per germline. The CDR3 region has the DNA TGTGCCAGCAGCTTGAAACCGGGACTAAAGGATAATGAGCAGTTCTTC. Translating gives CASSLKPGLKDNEQFF.